This T cell receptor beta chain is from a study of blood T cell repertoires in COVID-19. Seattle patient enrollment occurred during active infection, with longitudinal follow-up thereafter. Per the original data handling: Reference gene primer amplification yielded estimated nucleated cell counts. The table came from immunoSEQ multiplex PCR; TCRdb's copy has only in-frame clones and leaves some out. V and J calls and clone size come straight from that table; D and trimming were deduced from the DNA. In the table there are tens of thousands of clones, about 87% of which are singletons. CDR3 length equals 16 residues. Germline V gene data show CDR1 as MDHEN and CDR2 as SYDVKM. V gave up 5 bases and J gave up 3 bases, with 16 bases separating them.

This TCR came from a woman aged 55-69 years with COVID-19, enrolled during active disease. The sample comprised peripheral blood. This chain links TRBV28 with TRBJ1-4; possibly TRBD1 for D (6 bases). In DNA, the CDR3 is TGTGCCAGCAGTCTACAGGGCTCTTTTTCTAATGAAAAACTGTTTTTT. It codes for CASSLQGSFSNEKLFF.